This TCR beta chain appears in the sequencing data of a study of OX40 agonist ivuxolimab in advanced cancers. Study as a whole: Participants, approximately 83% male, averaged roughly 60 years of age, ranging from 23 to 79.

Whole-study results and caveats: Clonal expansion was among the lowest in partial responders at 0.1-3.0 mg/kg, especially CD8+. In CD8+ T cells, expanded clones were on average more numerous than in CD4+. At 0.1 to 3.0 mg/kg, CD4+ and CD8+ blood T cells expanded clonally by week 6.

The assay was immunoSEQ multiplex PCR, and TCRdb's table has in-frame clones only and misses some. The data show around 69,000 clones, about 89% seen once. Turning to this clone: Its antigen is undetermined.

V was clipped by 1 base and J by 0 bases, with 14 bases between them. Germline CDR1 SGHKS, CDR2 YYEKEE (reference sequence). The CDR3 loop spans 18 amino acids. The receptor's source is an adult with an advanced solid tumor such as melanoma, head and neck, liver or kidney cancer. The specimen was CD4+ or CD8+ T cells sorted from blood, collected in a trial of the OX40 agonist ivuxolimab. The J gene is TRBJ2-6, the V gene TRBV5-5; D unclear. CDR3 region: CASSLRADADSGANVLTF. The CDR3 bases are TGTGCCAGCAGCTTGAGGGCGGACGCCGACTCTGGGGCCAACGTCCTGACTTTC.